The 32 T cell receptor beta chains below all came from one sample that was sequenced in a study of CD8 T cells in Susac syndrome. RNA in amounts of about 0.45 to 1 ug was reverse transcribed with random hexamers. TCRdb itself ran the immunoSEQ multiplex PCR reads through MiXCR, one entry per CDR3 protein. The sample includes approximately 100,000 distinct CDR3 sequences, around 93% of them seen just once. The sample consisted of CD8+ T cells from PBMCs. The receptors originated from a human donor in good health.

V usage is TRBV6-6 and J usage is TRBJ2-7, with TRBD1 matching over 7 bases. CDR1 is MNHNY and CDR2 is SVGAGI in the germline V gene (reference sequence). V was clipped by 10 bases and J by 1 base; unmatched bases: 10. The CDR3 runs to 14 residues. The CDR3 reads CATRGPQGSYEQYF. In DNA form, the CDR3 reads TGTGCCACCAGAGGTCCACAGGGGTCCTACGAGCAGTACTTC.

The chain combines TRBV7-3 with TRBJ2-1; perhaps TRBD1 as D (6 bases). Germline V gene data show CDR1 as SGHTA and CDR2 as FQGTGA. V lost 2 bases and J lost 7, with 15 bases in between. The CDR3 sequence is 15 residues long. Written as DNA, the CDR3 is TGTGCCAGCAGCTTATTGGGGGCCGGGGTGAATGAGCAGTTCTTC. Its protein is CASSLLGAGVNEQFF.

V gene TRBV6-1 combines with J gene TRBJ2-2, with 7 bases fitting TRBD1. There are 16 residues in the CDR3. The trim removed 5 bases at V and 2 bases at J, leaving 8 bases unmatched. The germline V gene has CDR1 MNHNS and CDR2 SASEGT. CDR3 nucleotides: TGTGCCAGCAGTCTAAAGGGACAGCAAAACACCGGGGAGCTGTTTTTT. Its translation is CASSLKGQQNTGELFF.

CDR3 protein: CASSPQTGHTEAFF. The CDR3 DNA is TGTGCCAGCTCACCTCAAACAGGGCACACTGAAGCTTTCTTT. The gene calls are TRBV18 and TRBJ1-1; maybe TRBD1 (6 bases). Germline CDR1 is KGHSH and CDR2 is LQKENI. The CDR3 covers 14 residues. V was trimmed by 3 bases and J by 3 bases, leaving 11 bases between them. Based on the CDR3 plus reference TRBV18 and TRBJ1-1, the full variable domain is NAGVMQNPRHLVRRRGQEARLRCSPMKGHSHVYWYRQLPEEGLKFMVYLQKENIIDESGMPKERFSAEFPKEGPSILRIQQVVRGDSAAYFCASSPQTGHTEAFFGQGTRLTVV.

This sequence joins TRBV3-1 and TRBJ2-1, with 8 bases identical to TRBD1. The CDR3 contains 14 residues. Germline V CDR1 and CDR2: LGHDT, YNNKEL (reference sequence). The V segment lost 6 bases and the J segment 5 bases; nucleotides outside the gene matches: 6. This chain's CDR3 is CASRPGQADNEQFF. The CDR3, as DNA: TGTGCCAGCAGGCCGGGACAGGCGGACAATGAGCAGTTCTTC.

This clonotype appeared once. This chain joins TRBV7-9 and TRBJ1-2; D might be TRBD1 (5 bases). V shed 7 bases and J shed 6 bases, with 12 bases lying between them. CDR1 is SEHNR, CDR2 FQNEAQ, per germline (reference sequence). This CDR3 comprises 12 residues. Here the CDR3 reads CASNPSGDGYTF. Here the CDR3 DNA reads TGTGCCAGCAACCCTTCGGGGGATGGCTACACCTTC.

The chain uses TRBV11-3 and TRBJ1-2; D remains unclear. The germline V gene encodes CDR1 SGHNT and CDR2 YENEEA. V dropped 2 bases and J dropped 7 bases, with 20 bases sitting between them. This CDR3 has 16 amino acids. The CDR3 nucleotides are TGTGCCAGCAGCTTAAATCACCGTTCCGCCTCTCCTGGCTACACCTTC. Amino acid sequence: CASSLNHRSASPGYTF.

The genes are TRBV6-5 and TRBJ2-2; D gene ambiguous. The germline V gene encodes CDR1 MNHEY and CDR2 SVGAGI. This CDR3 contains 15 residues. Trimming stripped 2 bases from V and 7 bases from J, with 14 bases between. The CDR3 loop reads CASSYTRSVGGELFF. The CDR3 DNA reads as TGTGCCAGCAGTTACACTCGGTCCGTAGGCGGGGAGCTGTTTTTT.

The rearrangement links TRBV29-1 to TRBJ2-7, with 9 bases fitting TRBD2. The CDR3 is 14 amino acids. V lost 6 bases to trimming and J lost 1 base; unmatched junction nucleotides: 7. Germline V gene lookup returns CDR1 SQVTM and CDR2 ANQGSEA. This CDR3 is CSVIAGVRSYEQYF. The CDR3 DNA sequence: TGCAGCGTAATAGCGGGAGTCAGGTCCTACGAGCAGTACTTC.

The chain's CDR3 is CASSNGQGNQPQHF. The CDR3 DNA reads TGTGCCAGCTCAAATGGACAGGGTAATCAGCCCCAGCATTTT. The chain is built from TRBV18 and TRBJ1-5; 8 bases map to TRBD1. Germline values: CDR1 KGHSH, CDR2 LQKENI. This CDR3 has 14 residues. Unmatched junction bases numbered 4, after V lost 5 bases and J lost 4 bases.

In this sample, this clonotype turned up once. Here the CDR3 DNA reads TGTGCCAGTAGTATCATTGCGGCAGGGGTGGCTCGTAAGAACTATGGCTACACCTTC. Translated, it gives CASSIIAAGVARKNYGYTF. V is TRBV19 and J is TRBJ1-2; possible D gene TRBD1, 6 bases. This CDR3 is 19 amino acids long. The germline V gene has CDR1 LNHDA and CDR2 SQIVND (reference sequence). With 3 bases removed from V and 2 bases from J, the gap between germline ends came to 25 bases.

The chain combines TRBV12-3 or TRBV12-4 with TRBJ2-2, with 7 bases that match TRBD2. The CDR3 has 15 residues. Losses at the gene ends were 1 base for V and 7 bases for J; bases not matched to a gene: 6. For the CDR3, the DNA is TGTGCCAGCAGTTTAGGGCGGGAGTCGCACGGGGAGCTGTTTTTT. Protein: CASSLGRESHGELFF.

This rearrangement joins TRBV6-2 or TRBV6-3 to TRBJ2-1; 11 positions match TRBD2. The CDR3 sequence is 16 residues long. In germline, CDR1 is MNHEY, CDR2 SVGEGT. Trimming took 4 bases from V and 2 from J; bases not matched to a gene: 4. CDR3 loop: CASSSLSGGAYNEQFF. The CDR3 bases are TGTGCCAGCAGTTCTCTTAGCGGGGGGGCCTACAATGAGCAGTTCTTC.

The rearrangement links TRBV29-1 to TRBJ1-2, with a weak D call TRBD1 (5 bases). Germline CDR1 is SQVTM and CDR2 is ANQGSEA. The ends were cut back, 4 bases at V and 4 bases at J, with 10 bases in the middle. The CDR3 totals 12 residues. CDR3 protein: CSVVGQGYGYTF. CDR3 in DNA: TGCAGCGTTGTAGGTCAGGGCTATGGCTACACCTTC.

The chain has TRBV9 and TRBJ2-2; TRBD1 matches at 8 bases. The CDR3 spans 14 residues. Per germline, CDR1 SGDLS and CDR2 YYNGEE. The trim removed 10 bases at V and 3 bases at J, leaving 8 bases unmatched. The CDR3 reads CAGTRGLDTGELFF. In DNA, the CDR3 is TGTGCCGGGACCAGGGGGCTTGACACCGGGGAGCTGTTTTTT.

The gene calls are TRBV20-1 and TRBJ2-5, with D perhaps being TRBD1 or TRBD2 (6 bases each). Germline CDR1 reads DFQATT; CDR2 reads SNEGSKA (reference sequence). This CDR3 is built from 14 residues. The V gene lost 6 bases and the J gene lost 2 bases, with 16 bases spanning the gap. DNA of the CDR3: TGCAGTGCAGCACCGGGGGCCCCACAAGAGACCCAGTACTTC. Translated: CSAAPGAPQETQYF.

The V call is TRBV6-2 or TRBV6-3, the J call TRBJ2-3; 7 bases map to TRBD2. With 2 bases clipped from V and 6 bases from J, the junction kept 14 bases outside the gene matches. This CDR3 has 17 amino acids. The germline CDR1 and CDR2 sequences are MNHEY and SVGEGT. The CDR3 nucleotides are TGTGCCAGCAGTTACCGCCCTAGCGGCCCTCGGGTGGATACGCAGTATTTT. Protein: CASSYRPSGPRVDTQYF.

In nucleotides, the CDR3 is TGTGCCAGCAGCGAAACCGCTAGCAGCTCCTACAATGAGCAGTTCTTC. This encodes CASSETASSSYNEQFF. V is TRBV7-3 and J is TRBJ2-1; tentatively, D is TRBD2 (5 bases). Trimming took 5 bases from V and 0 from J, leaving 14 bases between them. The length of the CDR3 is 16 residues. Per germline, CDR1 SGHTA and CDR2 FQGTGA.

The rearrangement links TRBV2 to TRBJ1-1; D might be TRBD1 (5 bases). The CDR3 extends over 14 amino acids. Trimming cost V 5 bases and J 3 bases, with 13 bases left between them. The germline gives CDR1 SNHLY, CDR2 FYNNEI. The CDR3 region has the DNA TGTGCCAGCAGTTCAATAGCGGGGCACACTGAAGCTTTCTTT. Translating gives CASSSIAGHTEAFF.

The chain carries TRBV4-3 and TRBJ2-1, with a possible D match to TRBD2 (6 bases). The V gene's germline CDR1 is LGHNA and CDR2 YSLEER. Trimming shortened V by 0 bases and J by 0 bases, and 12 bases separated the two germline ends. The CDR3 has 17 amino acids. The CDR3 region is CASSQDRLASSYNEQFF. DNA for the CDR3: TGCGCCAGCAGCCAAGATCGGCTAGCGAGCTCCTACAATGAGCAGTTCTTC.

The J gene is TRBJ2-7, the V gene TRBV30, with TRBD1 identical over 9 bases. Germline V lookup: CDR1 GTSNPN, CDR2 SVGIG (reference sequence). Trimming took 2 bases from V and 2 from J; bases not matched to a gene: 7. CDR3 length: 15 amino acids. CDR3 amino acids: CAWSSPGQGPYEQYF. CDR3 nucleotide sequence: TGTGCCTGGAGTTCTCCGGGACAGGGACCCTACGAGCAGTACTTC.

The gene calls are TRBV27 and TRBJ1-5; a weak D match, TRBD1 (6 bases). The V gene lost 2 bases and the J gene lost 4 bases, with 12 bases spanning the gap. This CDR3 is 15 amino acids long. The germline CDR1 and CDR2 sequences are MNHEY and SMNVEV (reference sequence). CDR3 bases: TGTGCCAGCAGTTTAGGGGGGGGCGTGAATCAGCCCCAGCATTTT. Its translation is CASSLGGGVNQPQHF.

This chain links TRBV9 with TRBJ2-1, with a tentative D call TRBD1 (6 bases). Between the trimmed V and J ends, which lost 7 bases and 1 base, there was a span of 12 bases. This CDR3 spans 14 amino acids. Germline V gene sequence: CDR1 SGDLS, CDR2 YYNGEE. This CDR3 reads CASGRGQSYNEQFF. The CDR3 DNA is TGTGCCAGCGGCAGGGGTCAATCCTACAATGAGCAGTTCTTC.

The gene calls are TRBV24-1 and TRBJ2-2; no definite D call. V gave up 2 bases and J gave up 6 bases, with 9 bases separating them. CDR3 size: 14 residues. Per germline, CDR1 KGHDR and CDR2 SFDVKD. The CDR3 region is CATSDSPSAGELFF. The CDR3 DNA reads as TGTGCCACCAGTGATTCCCCCTCCGCCGGGGAGCTGTTTTTT.

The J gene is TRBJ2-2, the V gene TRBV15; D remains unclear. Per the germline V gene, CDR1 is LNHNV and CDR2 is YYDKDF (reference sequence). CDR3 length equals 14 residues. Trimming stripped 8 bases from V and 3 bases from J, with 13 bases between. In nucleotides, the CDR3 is TGTGCCACCGCCCTAGGACGAGACACCGGGGAGCTGTTTTTT. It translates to CATALGRDTGELFF.

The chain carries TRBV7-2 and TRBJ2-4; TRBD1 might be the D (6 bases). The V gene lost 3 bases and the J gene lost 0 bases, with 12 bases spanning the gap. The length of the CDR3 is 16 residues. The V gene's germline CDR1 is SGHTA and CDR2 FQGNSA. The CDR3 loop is CASSLGARVAKNIQYF. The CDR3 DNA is TGTGCCAGCAGCTTGGGGGCTCGGGTAGCCAAAAACATTCAGTACTTC.

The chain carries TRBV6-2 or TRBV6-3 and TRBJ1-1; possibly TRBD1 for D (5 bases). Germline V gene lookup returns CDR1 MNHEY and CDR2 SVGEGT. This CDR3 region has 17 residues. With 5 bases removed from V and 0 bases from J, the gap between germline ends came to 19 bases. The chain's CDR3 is CASSTSGGRGMNTEAFF. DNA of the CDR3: TGTGCCAGCAGTACCTCCGGGGGTCGGGGGATGAACACTGAAGCTTTCTTT.

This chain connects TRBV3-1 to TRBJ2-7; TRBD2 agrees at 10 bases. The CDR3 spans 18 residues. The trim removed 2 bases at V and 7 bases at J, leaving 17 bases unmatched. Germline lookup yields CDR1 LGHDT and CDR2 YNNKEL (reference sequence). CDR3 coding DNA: TGTGCCAGCAGCCAAAGTGTCGGAGGCCTAGCGGGAGACCGGGAGCAGTACTTC. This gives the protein CASSQSVGGLAGDREQYF.

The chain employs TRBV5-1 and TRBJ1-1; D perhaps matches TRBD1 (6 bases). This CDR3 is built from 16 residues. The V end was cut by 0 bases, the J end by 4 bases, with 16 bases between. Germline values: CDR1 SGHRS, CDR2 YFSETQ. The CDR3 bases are TGCGCCAGCAGCTTGGGACAGGCCCTCGCCCCCACTGAAGCTTTCTTT. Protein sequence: CASSLGQALAPTEAFF.

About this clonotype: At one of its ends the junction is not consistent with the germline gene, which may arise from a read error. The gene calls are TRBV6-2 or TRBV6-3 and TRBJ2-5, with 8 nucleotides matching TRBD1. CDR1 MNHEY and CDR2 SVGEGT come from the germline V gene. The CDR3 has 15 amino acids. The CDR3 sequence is CASSRDRGHHETQYF. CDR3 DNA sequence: TGTGCCAGCAGCCGCGACAGGGGTCACCACGAGACCCAGTACTTC.

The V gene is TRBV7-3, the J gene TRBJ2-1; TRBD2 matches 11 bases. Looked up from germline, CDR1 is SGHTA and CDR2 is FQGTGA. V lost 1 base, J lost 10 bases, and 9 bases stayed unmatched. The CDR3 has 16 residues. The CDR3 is CASSLMGLAGGWEQFF. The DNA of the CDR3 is TGTGCCAGCAGCTTAATGGGGCTAGCGGGAGGATGGGAGCAGTTCTTC.

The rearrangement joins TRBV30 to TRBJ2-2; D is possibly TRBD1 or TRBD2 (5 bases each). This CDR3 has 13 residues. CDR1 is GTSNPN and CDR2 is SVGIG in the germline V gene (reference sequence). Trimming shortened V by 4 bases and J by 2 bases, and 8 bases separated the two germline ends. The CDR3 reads CAWTRGNTGELFF. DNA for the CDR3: TGTGCCTGGACCCGGGGCAACACCGGGGAGCTGTTTTTT.